A single sample gave rise to the 6 T cell receptor beta chains below, sequenced in a study of blood T cell repertoires in COVID-19. Assay used: immunoSEQ multiplex PCR; TCRdb lists only in-frame clones, some missing. The sample holds around 190,000 clones; approximately 80% are singletons and the top ten take less than 2%. The sequencing input was peripheral blood. These receptors were obtained from a human donor in a cohort sampled during active COVID-19.

The chain has TRBV5-6 and TRBJ1-1; TRBD1 might be the D (6 bases). V lost 2 bases and J 4 bases, leaving 18 bases between the germline ends. The CDR3 is 16 amino acids. CDR1 SGHDT and CDR2 YYEEEE come from the germline V gene. In DNA, the CDR3 is TGTGCCAGCAGCTTACCTGACAGGCCCTTTGGCACTGAAGCTTTCTTT. Translation: CASSLPDRPFGTEAFF.

This chain links TRBV15 with TRBJ1-5; the D gene is possibly TRBD1 (6 bases). The V and J ends lost 6 bases and 7 bases respectively, with 16 bases between them. The germline V gene encodes CDR1 LNHNV and CDR2 YYDKDF (reference sequence). The CDR3 covers 14 residues. The CDR3 sequence: CATSQQGLRQPQHF. As DNA, the CDR3 is TGTGCCACCAGTCAACAGGGTCTAAGGCAGCCCCAGCATTTT.

V is TRBV7-3 and J is TRBJ1-5; D is undetermined. Germline CDR1 and CDR2: SGHTA and FQGTGA. This CDR3 comprises 13 residues. With 4 bases removed from V and 10 bases from J, the gap between germline ends came to 14 bases. The CDR3 is CASSSGEVSPQHF. In DNA, the CDR3 is TGTGCCAGCAGCTCCGGGGAGGTCAGCCCCCAGCATTTT. The variable domain in full, with the rest retrieved from reference TRBV7-3 and TRBJ1-5, is GAGVSQTPSNKVTEKGKYVELRCDPISGHTALYWYRQSLGQGPEFLIYFQGTGAADDSGLPNDRFFAVRPEGSVSTLKIQRTERGDSAVYLCASSSGEVSPQHFGDGTRLSIL.

This chain connects TRBV5-4 to TRBJ1-1, with no clear D. The CDR3 contains 16 residues. V dropped 0 bases and J dropped 0 bases, with 12 bases sitting between them. Germline-derived CDR1 and CDR2 are SGHNT and YYREEE (reference sequence). The CDR3, as DNA: TGTGCCAGCAGCTTGGACAGTGCATTACTGAACACTGAAGCTTTCTTT. Its translation is CASSLDSALLNTEAFF.

As regards this clone: Other nucleotide sequences in the sample specify the same CDR3. The CDR3 nucleotides read TGTGCCAGCAGCCGGAGCGGGGGAGGGCAGCCCCAGCATTTT. It translates to CASSRSGGGQPQHF. The chain has TRBV3-1 (or the pseudogene TRBV3-2) and TRBJ1-5, with D perhaps matching TRBD1 (5 bases). The germline V gene encodes CDR1 LGHDT and CDR2 YNNKEL (reference sequence). The CDR3 contains 14 residues. V lost 4 bases to trimming and J lost 7 bases, with 14 bases between them.

This chain links TRBV28 with TRBJ2-7, with D possibly TRBD1 on 6 matching bases. The CDR3 consists of 13 residues. CDR1 and CDR2 (germline): MDHEN, SYDVKM. Trimming stripped 7 bases from V and 0 bases from J, with 10 bases between. CDR3 sequence reads: CASTRDTSYEQYF. CDR3 sequence (DNA): TGTGCCAGCACCCGGGACACCTCCTACGAGCAGTACTTC.